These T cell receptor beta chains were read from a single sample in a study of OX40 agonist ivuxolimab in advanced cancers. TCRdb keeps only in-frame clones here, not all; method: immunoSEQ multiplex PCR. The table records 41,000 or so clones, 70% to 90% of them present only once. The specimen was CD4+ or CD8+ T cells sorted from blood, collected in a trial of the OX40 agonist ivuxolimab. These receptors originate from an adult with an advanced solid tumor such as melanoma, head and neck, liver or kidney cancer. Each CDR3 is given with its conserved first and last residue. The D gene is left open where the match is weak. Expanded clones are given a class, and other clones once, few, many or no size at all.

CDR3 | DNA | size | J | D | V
CASSDRASGTDTQYF | TGTGCCAGCAGTGATCGGGCTAGCGGCACAGATACGCAGTATTTT | - | TRBJ2-3 | - | TRBV6-4
CASSVGLERNTQYF | TGTGCCAGCAGCGTCGGACTGGAAAGGAATACGCAGTATTTT | - | TRBJ2-3 | - | TRBV5-6
CASSFGTVSEKLFF | TGTGCCAGCAGCTTCGGGACAGTTTCCGAAAAACTGTTTTTT | - | TRBJ1-4 | TRBD1 | TRBV7-9
CAISENRGDNEQFF | TGTGCCATCAGTGAAAATCGGGGGGACAATGAGCAGTTCTTC | - | TRBJ2-1 | TRBD2 | TRBV10-3
CASPNYGTILSEQYF | TGTGCCAGCCCTAATTACGGGACAATATTGTCCGAGCAGTACTTC | - | TRBJ2-7 | - | TRBV6-4
CASNYPRKKLFF | TGTGCCAGCAACTACCCCCGGAAAAAACTGTTTTTT | - | TRBJ1-4 | - | TRBV28
CASTSTGSNYGYTF | TGTGCCAGCACCTCGACGGGATCTAACTATGGCTACACCTTC | - | TRBJ1-2 | - | TRBV7-8
CASSEGGTNEKLFF | TGTGCCAGCAGTGAGGGGGGAACTAATGAAAAACTGTTTTTT | few | TRBJ1-4 | - | TRBV28
CASLSHRGSTDTQYF | TGTGCCAGCCTTTCTCATCGGGGATCCACAGATACGCAGTATTTT | - | TRBJ2-3 | - | TRBV7-2
CSVKDSTFPLSNTGELFF | TGCAGCGTAAAGGACAGTACTTTCCCCCTATCGAACACCGGGGAGCTGTTTTTT | - | TRBJ2-2 | - | TRBV29-1
CASRYGEEGGYTF | TGTGCCAGCAGATACGGAGAAGAAGGGGGCTACACCTTC | - | TRBJ1-2 | - | TRBV2
CSVEVGQGKGSTEAFF | TGCAGCGTTGAAGTAGGGCAGGGAAAAGGGAGCACTGAAGCTTTCTTT | - | TRBJ1-1 | - | TRBV29-1
CAIARAYQETQYF | TGTGCCATCGCCCGGGCATACCAAGAGACCCAGTACTTC | - | TRBJ2-5 | - | TRBV10-3
CASSLSSGYPGELFF | TGTGCCAGCAGCTTATCCTCGGGTTATCCCGGGGAGCTGTTTTTT | once | TRBJ2-2 | - | TRBV7-2
CASSPDRAMYNEQFF | TGTGCCAGCAGCCCGGACAGGGCGATGTACAATGAGCAGTTCTTC | - | TRBJ2-1 | TRBD1 | TRBV5-6
CASGGTGGIEQFF | TGTGCCAGCGGCGGGACAGGGGGCATTGAGCAGTTCTTC | once | TRBJ2-1 | TRBD1 | TRBV28
CAWGRGNGNQPQHF | TGTGCCTGGGGGAGGGGGAACGGCAATCAGCCCCAGCATTTT | - | TRBJ1-5 | - | TRBV30
CATSRRGTSSGNTIYF | TGTGCCACCAGCAGACGAGGGACCTCCTCTGGAAACACCATATATTTT | - | TRBJ1-3 | - | TRBV15
CASSSGQGRNTIYF | TGTGCCAGCAGTTCCGGACAGGGGAGAAACACCATATATTTT | - | TRBJ1-3 | TRBD1 | TRBV6-5
CASMRLSGSTGEQFF | TGTGCCAGCATGCGGCTTAGCGGGAGTACGGGTGAGCAGTTCTTC | - | TRBJ2-1 | TRBD2 | TRBV6-1
CASSPNSAGDGYTF | TGTGCCAGCTCACCCAACTCGGCAGGTGATGGCTACACCTTC | - | TRBJ1-2 | - | TRBV18
CASSSDVRRGPTYSGANVLTF | TGTGCCAGCAGTTCGGACGTTCGGCGAGGACCTACCTACTCTGGGGCCAACGTCCTGACTTTC | - | TRBJ2-6 | - | TRBV28
CASSDLGPSGQPQHF | TGTGCCAGCAGTGATCTGGGGCCCTCGGGTCAGCCCCAGCATTTT | - | TRBJ1-5 | - | TRBV2
CASSTSPYLGGEQFF | TGTGCCAGCAGCACATCACCTTATCTAGGGGGTGAGCAGTTCTTC | - | TRBJ2-1 | - | TRBV9
CASSYRLNYGYTF | TGTGCCAGCAGTTACAGGCTAAACTATGGCTACACCTTC | - | TRBJ1-2 | - | TRBV6-5
CASSTASSSTDTQYF | TGTGCCAGCAGCACCGCCTCCTCTAGCACAGATACGCAGTATTTT | - | TRBJ2-3 | - | TRBV28
CASSQSIRGHRQDNEQFF | TGTGCCAGCAGCCAATCTATAAGGGGGCATAGACAAGACAATGAGCAGTTCTTC | - | TRBJ2-1 | TRBD1 | TRBV16
CASSVGSGANVLTF | TGTGCCAGCAGCGTGGGCTCTGGGGCCAACGTCCTGACTTTC | - | TRBJ2-6 | - | TRBV9
CASSFYQEQYF | TGTGCCAGCAGTTTCTATCAGGAGCAGTACTTC | - | TRBJ2-7 | - | TRBV28
CASSHRVVVTQPQHF | TGTGCCAGCAGCCACAGGGTCGTTGTAACTCAGCCCCAGCATTTT | few | TRBJ1-5 | - | TRBV16
CASTAIPGASTEAFF | TGTGCCAGCACCGCAATCCCGGGGGCGTCCACTGAAGCTTTCTTT | - | TRBJ1-1 | - | TRBV14
CASSLEFRAPSSGNTIYF | TGCGCCAGCAGCTTGGAATTCAGGGCCCCGAGCTCTGGAAACACCATATATTTT | - | TRBJ1-3 | - | TRBV5-1
CASSRLQNTEAFF | TGTGCCAGCAGCCGTTTACAGAACACTGAAGCTTTCTTT | - | TRBJ1-1 | - | TRBV11-3
CASSKQGVNEKLFF | TGTGCCAGCAGTAAGCAGGGGGTGAATGAAAAACTGTTTTTT | - | TRBJ1-4 | TRBD1 | TRBV7-2
CASSLASGNYEQYF | TGTGCCAGCAGCTTGGCTAGCGGGAACTACGAGCAGTACTTC | - | TRBJ2-7 | TRBD2 | TRBV7-2
CASSPPWTRGYNEQFF | TGTGCCAGCTCACCACCCTGGACTAGGGGATACAATGAGCAGTTCTTC | - | TRBJ2-1 | TRBD2 | TRBV18